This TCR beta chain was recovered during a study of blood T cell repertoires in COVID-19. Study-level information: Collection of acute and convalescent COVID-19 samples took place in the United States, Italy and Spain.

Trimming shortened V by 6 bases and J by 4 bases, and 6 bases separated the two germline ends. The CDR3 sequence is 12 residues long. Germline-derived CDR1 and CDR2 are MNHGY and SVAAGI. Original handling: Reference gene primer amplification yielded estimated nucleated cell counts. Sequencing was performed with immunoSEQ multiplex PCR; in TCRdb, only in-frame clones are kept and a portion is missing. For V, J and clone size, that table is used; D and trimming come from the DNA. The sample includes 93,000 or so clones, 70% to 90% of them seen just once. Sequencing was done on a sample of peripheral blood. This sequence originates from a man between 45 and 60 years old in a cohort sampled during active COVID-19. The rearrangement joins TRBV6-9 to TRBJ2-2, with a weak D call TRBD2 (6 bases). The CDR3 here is CASRGGTGELFF. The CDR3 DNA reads TGTGCCAGCAGGGGGGGCACCGGGGAGCTGTTTTTT.